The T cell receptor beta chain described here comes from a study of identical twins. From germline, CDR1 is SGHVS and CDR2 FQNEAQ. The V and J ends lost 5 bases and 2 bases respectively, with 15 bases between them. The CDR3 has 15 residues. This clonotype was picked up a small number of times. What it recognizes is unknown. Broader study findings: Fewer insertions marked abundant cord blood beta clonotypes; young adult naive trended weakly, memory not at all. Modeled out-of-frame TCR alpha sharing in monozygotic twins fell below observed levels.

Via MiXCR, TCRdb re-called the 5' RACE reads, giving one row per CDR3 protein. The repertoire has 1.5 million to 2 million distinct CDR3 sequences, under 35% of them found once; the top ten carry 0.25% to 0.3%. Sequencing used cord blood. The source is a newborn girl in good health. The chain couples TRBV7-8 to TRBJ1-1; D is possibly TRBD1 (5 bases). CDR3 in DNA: TGTGCCAGCAGCCGTAGGGGCCCGCGAAACACTGAAGCTTTCTTT. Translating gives CASSRRGPRNTEAFF.